A selection of T cell receptor beta chains follows, all from one sample in a study of regulatory T cells in long-lasting Graves disease. TCRdb reprocessed the multiplex PCR reads via MiXCR and lists one record per CDR3 protein. The sample records fewer than 350,000 distinct CDR3 sequences, approximately 20% being singletons. Sequencing was performed on peripheral blood mononuclear cells (PBMCs), taken at new diagnosis, from a patient treated with antithyroid drugs. All receptors derive from a female donor with Graves disease. The CDR3 runs from the conserved cysteine through the conserved F or W. Each record gives: J gene, D gene, V gene, clone size, CDR3 protein, CDR3 DNA. The D gene is left open where the match is weak. Size tells how often a clone was seen (once, few, many) or the class of an expanded clone, and some rows leave it out.

j_call: TRBJ2-7
d_call: .
v_call: TRBV24-1
clone_size: .
cdr3_aa: CATSDAASYEQYF
cdr3_nt: TGTGCCACCAGTGACGCCGCGTCCTACGAGCAGTACTTC

j_call: TRBJ2-3
d_call: TRBD2
v_call: TRBV28
clone_size: many
cdr3_aa: CASSFPQAGSTDTQYF
cdr3_nt: TGTGCCAGCAGTTTTCCCCAAGCGGGATCCACAGATACGCAGTATTTT

j_call: TRBJ1-2
d_call: .
v_call: TRBV19
clone_size: .
cdr3_aa: CASSIHRGTGGSVAF
cdr3_nt: TGTGCCAGTAGTATCCACCGGGGGACGGGAGGGAGCGTGGCCTTC

j_call: TRBJ1-5
d_call: TRBD1
v_call: TRBV28
clone_size: many
cdr3_aa: CASRPGGYNQPQHF
cdr3_nt: TGTGCCAGCAGGCCAGGGGGTTACAATCAGCCCCAGCATTTT

j_call: TRBJ1-6
d_call: .
v_call: TRBV6-1
clone_size: many
cdr3_aa: CASSRVSNSPLHF
cdr3_nt: TGTGCCAGCAGTCGTGTTAGTAATTCACCCCTCCACTTT

j_call: TRBJ2-7
d_call: TRBD2
v_call: TRBV18
clone_size: many
cdr3_aa: CASSPPVTSGRAVYEQYF
cdr3_nt: TGTGCCAGCTCACCACCCGTGACTAGCGGGAGGGCCGTCTACGAGCAGTACTTC

j_call: TRBJ2-2
d_call: TRBD2
v_call: TRBV11-2
clone_size: .
cdr3_aa: CASNLGLAGGGELFF
cdr3_nt: TGTGCCAGCAACCTGGGCCTAGCGGGAGGTGGGGAGCTGTTTTTT

j_call: TRBJ1-3
d_call: TRBD1
v_call: TRBV27
clone_size: many
cdr3_aa: CASSPSTGMVPGNTIYF
cdr3_nt: TGTGCCAGCAGTCCGTCGACAGGGATGGTGCCTGGAAACACCATATATTTT

j_call: TRBJ2-1
d_call: .
v_call: TRBV11-2
clone_size: many
cdr3_aa: CASSMEGPYNEQFF
cdr3_nt: TGTGCCAGCAGCATGGAGGGCCCGTACAATGAGCAGTTCTTC

j_call: TRBJ2-5
d_call: TRBD2
v_call: TRBV4-2
clone_size: many
cdr3_aa: CASSSSGTSGVETQYF
cdr3_nt: TGTGCCAGCAGCTCCAGCGGGACCTCTGGGGTGGAGACCCAGTACTTC

j_call: TRBJ2-2
d_call: TRBD1
v_call: TRBV27
clone_size: many
cdr3_aa: CASSFNFRLTGEATGELFF
cdr3_nt: TGTGCCAGCAGTTTCAACTTCCGCCTGACAGGGGAGGCCACCGGGGAGCTGTTTTTT

j_call: TRBJ2-1
d_call: .
v_call: TRBV27
clone_size: few
cdr3_aa: CASSLSPSEYMLNEQFF
cdr3_nt: TGTGCCAGCAGTTTATCCCCTAGCGAGTATATGCTGAATGAGCAGTTCTTC

j_call: TRBJ2-3
d_call: .
v_call: TRBV12-3/TRBV12-4
clone_size: many
cdr3_aa: CASSSIAVDTQYF
cdr3_nt: TGTGCCAGCAGTTCTATAGCGGTAGATACGCAGTATTTT

j_call: TRBJ1-4
d_call: .
v_call: TRBV11-2
clone_size: many
cdr3_aa: CASSRSARVEVEKLFF
cdr3_nt: TGTGCCAGCAGCCGCTCCGCCAGGGTAGAAGTTGAAAAACTGTTTTTT

j_call: TRBJ2-5
d_call: .
v_call: TRBV7-6
clone_size: many
cdr3_aa: CASSLGGLGGGTQYF
cdr3_nt: TGTGCCAGCAGCTTAGGGGGGCTAGGAGGCGGGACCCAGTACTTC

j_call: TRBJ2-7
d_call: .
v_call: TRBV9
clone_size: few
cdr3_aa: CASSKGASVIYEQYF
cdr3_nt: TGTGCCAGCAGCAAAGGGGCTAGCGTTATCTACGAGCAGTACTTC

j_call: TRBJ1-3
d_call: TRBD1
v_call: TRBV12-3/TRBV12-4
clone_size: many
cdr3_aa: CASRLRGVGNTIYF
cdr3_nt: TGTGCCAGCAGACTCAGGGGGGTTGGAAACACCATATATTTT

j_call: TRBJ2-7
d_call: TRBD1
v_call: TRBV6-1
clone_size: many
cdr3_aa: CASRWDRGSYEQYF
cdr3_nt: TGTGCCAGCAGATGGGACAGGGGCTCCTACGAGCAGTACTTC

j_call: TRBJ2-1
d_call: .
v_call: TRBV15
clone_size: many
cdr3_aa: CATGPYGNSYNEQFF
cdr3_nt: TGTGCCACCGGGCCTTATGGGAATTCCTACAATGAGCAGTTCTTC

j_call: TRBJ1-3
d_call: .
v_call: TRBV13
clone_size: few
cdr3_aa: CASSLEHRRSSGNTIYF
cdr3_nt: TGTGCCAGCAGCTTAGAACACCGCCGTTCCTCTGGAAACACCATATATTTT

j_call: TRBJ1-6
d_call: TRBD1
v_call: TRBV27
clone_size: many
cdr3_aa: CASRSSGQYNSPLHF
cdr3_nt: TGTGCCAGCAGATCCTCGGGACAGTATAATTCACCCCTCCACTTT

j_call: TRBJ1-4
d_call: .
v_call: TRBV30
clone_size: few
cdr3_aa: CAWSAPRRGFGKLFF
cdr3_nt: TGTGCCTGGAGTGCCCCGAGAAGGGGCTTTGGAAAACTGTTTTTT

j_call: TRBJ2-3
d_call: .
v_call: TRBV11-2
clone_size: many
cdr3_aa: CASSLGRDTQYF
cdr3_nt: TGTGCCAGCAGCTTAGGACGGGATACGCAGTATTTT

j_call: TRBJ1-3
d_call: .
v_call: TRBV27
clone_size: many
cdr3_aa: CASSEVGRSGNTIYF
cdr3_nt: TGTGCCAGCAGTGAGGTGGGGCGCTCTGGAAACACCATATATTTT

j_call: TRBJ2-5
d_call: TRBD2
v_call: TRBV20-1
clone_size: once
cdr3_aa: CSARLAESFQETQYF
cdr3_nt: TGCAGTGCTCGACTAGCGGAGTCCTTCCAAGAGACCCAGTACTTC

j_call: TRBJ2-1
d_call: TRBD2
v_call: TRBV11-1
clone_size: many
cdr3_aa: CASSRLRGRDYNEQFF
cdr3_nt: TGTGCCAGCAGCCGCCTTCGCGGGAGAGACTACAATGAGCAGTTCTTC

j_call: TRBJ1-2
d_call: .
v_call: TRBV20-1
clone_size: few
cdr3_aa: CSAREQGIDGYTF
cdr3_nt: TGCAGTGCTAGGGAACAGGGAATCGATGGCTACACCTTC

j_call: TRBJ2-7
d_call: .
v_call: TRBV6-2/TRBV6-3
clone_size: many
cdr3_aa: CASSYSSFSGYEQYF
cdr3_nt: TGTGCCAGCAGTTATTCGTCTTTTAGCGGCTACGAGCAGTACTTC

j_call: TRBJ1-4
d_call: TRBD1
v_call: TRBV28
clone_size: few
cdr3_aa: CASSLGTGSEKLFF
cdr3_nt: TGTGCCAGCAGCCTCGGGACAGGGAGTGAAAAACTGTTTTTT